This T cell receptor (beta chain) was retrieved from a study of blood T cell repertoires in COVID-19. Study overall: Samples taken during acute and convalescent COVID-19 were collected in the United States, Italy and Spain. Nucleic acid was either cDNA or gDNA, and it came from T cells, B-cell-depleted T cells, or PBMCs.

This CDR3 region has 17 residues. The germline V gene has CDR1 KGHDR and CDR2 SFDVKD. The V gene end was trimmed by 5 bases and the J gene end by 4 bases; junction bases not matched to a gene: 7. Per the original methods: Reference gene primer amplification in the assay estimated nucleated cell counts. Here immunoSEQ multiplex PCR was the method, and the copy in TCRdb shows in-frame clones only, minus some. For V, J and clone size, that table is used; D and trimming come from the DNA. Of 120,000 to 150,000 clones detected, around nine tenths appear once; the ten largest clones hold about 2.1%. This rearrangement joins TRBV24-1 to TRBJ2-2; 12 bases match TRBD2. Sequenced sample: peripheral blood. The sequence was obtained from a human donor in a cohort sampled during active COVID-19. CDR3 sequence (DNA): TGTGCCACCAGTGGAGCTAGCGGGGGGGCGTTCACCGGGGAGCTGTTTTTT. Translation gives CATSGASGGAFTGELFF.